A selection of T cell receptor beta chains follows, all from one sample in a study of siplizumab effects on memory and regulatory T cells. Assay used: immunoSEQ multiplex PCR; TCRdb lists only in-frame clones, some missing. Among about 50,000 clones listed, roughly 87% were seen once. The sequenced material came from naive CD8+ T cells sorted from blood. The receptor source for this set is a human donor in good health. Both conserved end residues are trimmed from each CDR3.

>TRBV5-1|TRBJ1-1
ASSGDSFNTEAF
>TRBV30|TRBJ2-7
AWSLSGASYEQY
>TRBV18|TRBJ2-3
ANPGGQKDTQY
>TRBV4-1|TRBJ2-7
ASSQESYREGYEQY
>TRBV27|TRBJ2-3
ASSYSGIGTDTQY
>TRBV27|TRBJ2-2
ASSLRGTGELF
>TRBV9|TRBJ2-7
ASSCYEQY
>TRBV7-9|TRBJ2-1
ASSLYFSGGPEQF
>TRBV6-5|TRBJ1-2
ASRLGEGGYGYT
>TRBV13|TRBJ2-6
ASSLRGLENVLT
>TRBV9|TRBJ1-2
ASSIGPYGYT
>TRBV4-1|TRBJ2-1
ASSLGIDEQF
>TRBV19|TRBJ2-1
ASSMTVLEQF
>TRBV9|TRBJ2-1
ASSVGSDEQF
>TRBV15|TRBJ1-3
ATSTGDTIY
>TRBV13|TRBJ2-5
ASSAGGRETQY
>TRBV4-2|TRBJ1-2
ASNGGNYGYT
>TRBV19|TRBJ1-1
ASSIVRTGGVQDF
>TRBV5-6|TRBJ2-7
ASSFTIRQGYEQY
>TRBV29-1|TRBJ2-5
SAERGNEETQY
>TRBV19|TRBJ2-1
ASSLGTFNEQF
>TRBV4-1|TRBJ2-5
ASSYGRNQETQY
>TRBV27|NA
ASSLGGLLSYNEQF
>TRBV4-1|TRBJ2-7
ASSQVSQMYEQY